This T cell receptor (beta chain) was captured in a study of regulatory T cells in long-lasting Graves disease. Study in general: Newly diagnosed Graves' patients had under 3 months of antithyroid drugs. General study points: Favored usage of TRBV28, TRBJ1-2 and TRBJ2-5 was recorded in persistent disease.

There are many counts of this clonotype. The target antigen is unknown. Mismatch with germline at one junction end may stem from a read error. Germline V gene data show CDR1 as SGHRS and CDR2 as YFSETQ. The CDR3 sequence is 14 residues long. The time point was: newly diagnosed GD, antithyroid drugs for less than 3 months. Extracted PBMC RNA gave rise to the TCR library. Patients all came to the study from an endocrinology department in Xi'an, China. TCR beta libraries were built with iRepertoire HTBI primers and Arm-PCR of CDR3 regions. From the multiplex PCR reads, TCRdb called clonotypes with MiXCR, one entry per CDR3 protein. The sample includes under 400,000 distinct CDR3 sequences, 16% of them seen just once. The data also belong to a second study, concerning T cells in Graves' hyperthyroidism and ophthalmopathy. That paper adds: First-round RT-PCR targeting the TCR CDR3 was performed with the HTBI primer set.

Specimen: peripheral blood mononuclear cells (PBMCs), collected at new diagnosis, from a patient treated with antithyroid drugs. The V gene is TRBV5-1, the J gene TRBJ2-3; the match to TRBD1 covers 9 bases. This sequence originates from a man in his forties with Graves disease. Written as DNA, the CDR3 is TGTGCCAGCAGCTTAAGACAGGGGGCAGATACGCAGTATTTT. This encodes CASSLRQGADTQYF. Together with reference TRBV5-1 and TRBJ2-3, the CDR3 gives the full variable domain: KAGVTQTPRYLIKTRGQQVTLSCSPISGHRSVSWYQQTPGQGLQFLFEYFSETQRNKGNFPGRFSGRQFSNSRSEMNVSTLELGDSALYLCASSLRQGADTQYFGPGTRLTVL.